This T cell receptor (beta chain) appears in the sequencing data of a study of T cell repertoires in cytomegalovirus infection. As for the study in general: Public signatures in TCR beta pointed to CMV infection and matching HLA type. Findings of the study overall: The cumulative frequency of public TCR beta families identified carriers of CMV plus the relevant HLA.

The germline V and J ends were trimmed by 3 bases and 5 bases, with 11 bases remaining between them. The CDR3 runs to 12 residues. Germline assignment: CDR1 SQVTM and CDR2 ANQGSEA. This clonotype turned up a few times. Its antigen remains unknown. TCRdb analysed the reads with MiXCR anew, one entry per CDR3 protein. The table includes about 360,000 distinct CDR3 sequences, around a sixth detected once. The source material was PBMCs. The sequence derives from a human donor in good health (CMV status not recorded). Some clones in this sample may be carry-over from other donors' samples. The chain carries TRBV29-1 and TRBJ2-7, with D possibly being TRBD1 or TRBD2 (5 bases each). The CDR3: CSVDLGDDEQYF. DNA of the CDR3: TGCAGCGTTGATCTTGGGGACGACGAGCAGTACTTC.